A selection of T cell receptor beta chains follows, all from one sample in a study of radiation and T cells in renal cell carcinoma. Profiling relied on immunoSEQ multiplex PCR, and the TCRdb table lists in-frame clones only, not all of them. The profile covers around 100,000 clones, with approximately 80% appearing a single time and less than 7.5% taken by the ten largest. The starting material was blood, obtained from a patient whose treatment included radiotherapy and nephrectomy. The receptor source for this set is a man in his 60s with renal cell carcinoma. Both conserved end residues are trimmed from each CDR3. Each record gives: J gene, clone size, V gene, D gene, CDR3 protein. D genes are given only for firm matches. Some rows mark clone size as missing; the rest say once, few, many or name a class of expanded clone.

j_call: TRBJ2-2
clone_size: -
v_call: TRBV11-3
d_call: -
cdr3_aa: ASSSNLWADKKGTGELF

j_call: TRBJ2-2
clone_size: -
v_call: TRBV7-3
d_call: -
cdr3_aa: ASSATFGSNTGELF

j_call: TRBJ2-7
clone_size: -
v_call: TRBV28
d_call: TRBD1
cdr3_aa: ASSTSQGASLEQY

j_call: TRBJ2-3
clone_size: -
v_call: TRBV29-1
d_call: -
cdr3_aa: SVGTDTQY

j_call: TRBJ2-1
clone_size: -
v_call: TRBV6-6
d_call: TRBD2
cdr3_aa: ASSLPGLAERSEQF

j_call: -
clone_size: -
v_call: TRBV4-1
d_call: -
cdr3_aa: ASSQELGNSYEQY

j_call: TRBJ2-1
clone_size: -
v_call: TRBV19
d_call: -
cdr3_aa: ASSISPGSSYNEQF

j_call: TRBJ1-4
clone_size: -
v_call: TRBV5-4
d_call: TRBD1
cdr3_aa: ASTTRDSSEKLF

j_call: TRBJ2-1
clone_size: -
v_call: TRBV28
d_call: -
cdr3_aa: ASSFHNEQF

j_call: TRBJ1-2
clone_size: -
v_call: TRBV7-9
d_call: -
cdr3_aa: ASSLAQLYTYGYT

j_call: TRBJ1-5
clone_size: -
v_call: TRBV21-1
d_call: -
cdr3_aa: ASGGRFLRDQPQH

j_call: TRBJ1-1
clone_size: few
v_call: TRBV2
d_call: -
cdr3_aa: ASKLGRPEAF

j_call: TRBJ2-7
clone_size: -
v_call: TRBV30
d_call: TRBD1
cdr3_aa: AWSVSLRQGSEQY

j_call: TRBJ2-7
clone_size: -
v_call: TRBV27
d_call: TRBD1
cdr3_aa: ASSPGQGRYEQY

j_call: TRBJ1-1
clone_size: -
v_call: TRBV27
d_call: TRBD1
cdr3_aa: ASSSGGPSTEAF

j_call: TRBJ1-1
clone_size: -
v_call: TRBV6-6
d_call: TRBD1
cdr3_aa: ASRLQGGTEAF

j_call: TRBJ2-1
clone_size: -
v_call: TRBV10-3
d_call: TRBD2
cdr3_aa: AISQGSGRFGEQF

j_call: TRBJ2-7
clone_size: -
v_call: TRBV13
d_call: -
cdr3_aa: ASSPRQYTPYEQY

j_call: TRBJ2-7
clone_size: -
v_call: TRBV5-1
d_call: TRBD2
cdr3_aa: ASTSREGRGEQY

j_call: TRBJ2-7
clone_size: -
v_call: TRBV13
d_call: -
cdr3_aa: ASSLGGLLNRPKGSYEQY

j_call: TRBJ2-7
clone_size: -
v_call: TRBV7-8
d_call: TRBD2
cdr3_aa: ASKLLASGPYEQY

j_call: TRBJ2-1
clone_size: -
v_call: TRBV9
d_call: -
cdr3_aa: ASSVGRRLGGTHYNEQF

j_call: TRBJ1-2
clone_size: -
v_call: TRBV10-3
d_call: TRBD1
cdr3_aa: AISAQSPTGDYGYT

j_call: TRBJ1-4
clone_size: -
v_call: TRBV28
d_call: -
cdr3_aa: ASSLAGYNEKLF

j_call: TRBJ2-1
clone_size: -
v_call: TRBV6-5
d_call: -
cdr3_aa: ASIETSTRVSF